This TCR beta chain emerged from a study of Siglec-9 on CD8 T cells in melanoma. Study-level points and caveats: Siglec-9 reportedly marks and regulates an effector memory CD8+ T-cell subset apparently accumulating in melanoma tumors.

J gave up 6 bases and V 5 bases, and 8 bases lay outside the gene matches. Germline CDR1 and CDR2: SGHVS and FQNEAQ. This CDR3 has 15 residues. The protocol was immunoSEQ multiplex PCR, while the TCRdb copy is restricted to in-frame clones and leaves out a portion. This table has some 37,000 clones, 65% to 85% appearing once. Comments on this clone: Its matching antigen is unknown.

The chain recombines TRBV7-8 with TRBJ2-1; 9 nucleotides agree with TRBD2. This TCR derives from a human donor in good health. The sample consisted of Siglec-9- CD8+ T cells sorted from blood. The CDR3 DNA reads as TGTGCCAGCAGCATCAGCGGGGGGACCCTCAATGAGCAGTTCTTC. This translates into CASSISGGTLNEQFF.